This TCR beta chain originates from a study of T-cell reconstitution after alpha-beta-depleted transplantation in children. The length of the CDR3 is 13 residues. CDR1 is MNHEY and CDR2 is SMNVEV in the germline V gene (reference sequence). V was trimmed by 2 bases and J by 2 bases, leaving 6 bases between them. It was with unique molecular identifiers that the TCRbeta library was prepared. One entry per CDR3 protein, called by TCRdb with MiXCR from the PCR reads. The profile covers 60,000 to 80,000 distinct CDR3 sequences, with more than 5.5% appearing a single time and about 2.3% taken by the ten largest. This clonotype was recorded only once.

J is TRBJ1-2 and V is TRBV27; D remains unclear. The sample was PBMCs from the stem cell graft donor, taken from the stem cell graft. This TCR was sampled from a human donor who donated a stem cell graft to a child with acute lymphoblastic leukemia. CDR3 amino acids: CASSLRENYGYTF. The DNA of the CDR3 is TGTGCCAGCAGTTTAAGGGAAAACTATGGCTACACCTTC.